These 25 T cell receptor beta chains originate from one sample sequenced in a study of CD8+ T cells in alopecia areata. cDNA serving as the sequencing template came from extracted, reverse transcribed RNA. Generated by immunoSEQ multiplex PCR, the TCRdb table keeps only in-frame clones and is missing some. This repertoire holds around 110,000 clones, and none appear only once. The sequencing input was lesional skin. The receptors derive from a C3H/HeJ mouse with alopecia areata. Strain MHC haplotype: H2-k.

This clone was detected only a few times. The germline and genes are mouse ones. The read gets to within 4 residues of the CDR3 end, and the germline J gene fills in the rest. This chain uses TRBV1 with TRBJ2-7, with 10 bases identical to TRBD2. The junction had 6 bases not matched to a gene; V was cut back by 4 bases and J by 3 bases. The CDR3 length is 15 residues. Germline-derived CDR1 and CDR2 are NSQYPW and LRSPGD (reference sequence). The chain's CDR3 is CTCSGGHWGGYEQYF. Incomplete CDR3 DNA: TGCACCTGCAGTGGGGGACACTGGGGGGGCTAT.

This clone was detected only a few times. Germline and genes here are mouse. The read comes to an end 4 residues before the CDR3 does, leaving the germline J gene to fill in the end. J is TRBJ2-7 and V is TRBV13-3; the match to TRBD2 covers 8 bases. Per the germline V gene, CDR1 is NNHDY and CDR2 is SYVADS. This CDR3 is built from 13 residues. The DNA read from the CDR3 is TGTGCCAGCAGACAACTGGGGGTTTAT. This translates into CASRQLGVY. The CDR3 in its entirety is CASRQLGVYEQYF.

This clone showed up many times. Here the gene names and germline are mouse. The read stops 4 residues short of the end of the CDR3; the missing end is completed from the germline J gene. This rearrangement joins TRBV13-3 to TRBJ2-3, with TRBD2 matching over 8 bases. This CDR3 has 15 amino acids. The germline V gene has CDR1 NNHDY and CDR2 SYVADS. V lost 2 bases to trimming and J lost 2 bases; unmatched junction nucleotides: 4. CDR3 sequence: CASSELGETAETLYF. CDR3 DNA (partial): TGTGCCAGCAGTGAACTGGGGGAGACTGCAGAA.

As to this clone: The gene symbols are mouse symbols. The read terminates 4 residues before the CDR3 end, so the remaining end is supplied by the germline J gene. The chain combines TRBV13-1 with TRBJ2-1, with 9 nucleotides matching TRBD1. The CDR3 is made up of 14 amino acids. Germline values: CDR1 NSHNY, CDR2 SYGAGN. Trimming cost V 1 base and J 6 bases; bases outside gene matches: 2. Incomplete CDR3 DNA: TGTGCCAGCAGTGATAACAGGGGGCTTGCT. Its translation is CASSDNRGLA. The entire CDR3 reads CASSDNRGLAEQFF.

A note on this clone: Gene labels here are mouse ones. CDR3 sequence: CASSSQVNQDTQYF. CDR3 DNA (partial): TGTGCTAGCAGTTCACAGGTTAACCAAGAC. The V gene is TRBV17, the J gene TRBJ2-5; perhaps TRBD1 as D (5 bases). The read terminates 4 residues ahead of where the CDR3 ends, so the germline J gene completes it. From germline, CDR1 is MNHDT and CDR2 YYDKIL. Trimming took 5 bases from V and 0 from J, leaving 9 bases between them. The CDR3 sequence is 14 residues long.

Comment on this clone: Gene names and germline refer to mouse. The CDR3 goes on 4 residues after the read ends, and that part is filled in from the germline J gene. The V and J genes are TRBV13-3 and TRBJ1-4, with TRBD1 as a possible D gene (6 bases). V was pared by 7 bases and J by 6 bases, with 16 bases between. The germline V gene encodes CDR1 NNHDY and CDR2 SYVADS. CDR3 length: 14 amino acids. CDR3 in amino acids: CASGLQGGDERLFF. CDR3 DNA (partial): TGTGCCAGCGGCCTACAGGGAGGGGACGAA. The full variable domain, completed using reference TRBV13-3 and TRBJ1-4, is EAAVTQSPRSKVAVTGGKVTLSCHQTNNHDYMYWYRQDTGHGLRLIHYSYVADSTEKGDIPDGYKASRPSQENFSLILELASLSQTAVYFCASGLQGGDERLFFGHGTKLSVL.

In the case of this clone: The gene symbols are mouse symbols. The CDR3 bases that were read are TGTGCCAGCAGTGAGGACACCCCGGAC. Residues: CASSEDTPD. The full CDR3 is CASSEDTPDTQYF. The J gene is TRBJ2-5, the V gene TRBV13-3, with D possibly matching TRBD1 (5 bases). Read sequence stops 4 residues before the CDR3 end, and the germline J gene provides the missing end. Germline values: CDR1 NNHDY, CDR2 SYVADS. The CDR3 contains 13 residues.

This clone was observed a handful of times. The gene symbols are mouse symbols. The observed sequence ends 4 residues before the CDR3 terminus, with the missing tail filled in from the germline J gene. V and J are TRBV13-3 and TRBJ2-5; 8 bases are shared with TRBD2. Germline CDR1 is NNHDY and CDR2 is SYVADS. V lost 0 bases and J lost 1; bases outside the gene matches: 7. The CDR3 loop spans 17 amino acids. CDR3 loop: CASSDAGWGADQDTQYF. Partial CDR3 DNA: TGTGCCAGCAGTGATGCTGGCTGGGGGGCTGACCAAGAC.

Regarding this clone: The genes are named according to mouse. Read sequence stops 4 residues before the CDR3 end, and the germline J gene provides the missing end. This chain uses TRBV19 with TRBJ2-3; 8 nucleotides agree with TRBD2. The V gene end was trimmed by 6 bases and the J gene end by 0 bases; junction bases not matched to a gene: 6. This CDR3 contains 15 residues. The germline V gene encodes CDR1 FNHDT and CDR2 SITEND (reference sequence). CDR3 loop: CASIRDWTSAETLYF. The CDR3 DNA, read in part, is TGTGCCAGCATCCGGGACTGGACTAGTGCAGAA.

This clone was picked up many times. Each gene name is a mouse one. The CDR3 goes on 4 residues after the read ends, and that part is filled in from the germline J gene. The chain is built from TRBV13-3 and TRBJ1-4; 7 bases line up with TRBD1. Germline values: CDR1 NNHDY, CDR2 SYVADS. The CDR3 runs to 15 residues. Trimming cost V 1 base and J 4 bases; bases outside gene matches: 4. The CDR3: CASSDRQGGNERLFF. The covered CDR3 bases are TGTGCCAGCAGTGATCGGCAGGGGGGCAACGAA.

This clone was observed many times. Any gene name here is a mouse gene name. The read halts 4 residues ahead of the CDR3 end, with the missing end drawn from the germline J gene. The V gene is TRBV13-3, the J gene TRBJ2-7; 11 bases are shared with TRBD2. Germline CDR1 is NNHDY and CDR2 is SYVADS. This CDR3 region has 16 residues. With 2 bases clipped from V and 0 bases from J, the junction kept 4 bases outside the gene matches. The sequenced CDR3 bases are TGTGCCAGCAGTGAGGGGACTGGGGGTGTCTCCTAT. Its protein product is CASSEGTGGVSY. The whole CDR3 reads CASSEGTGGVSYEQYF.

Remarks on this clone: Gene names are mouse gene names. Read data end 4 residues before the CDR3 end; the end is taken from the germline J gene. The chain recombines TRBV13-3 with TRBJ1-2, with 9 bases matching TRBD1. Trimming took 5 bases from V and 1 from J; bases not matched to a gene: 3. This CDR3 comprises 14 residues. Germline V gene lookup returns CDR1 NNHDY and CDR2 SYVADS. CDR3 bases read: TGTGCCAGCAGCGGACAGGGGTTAAACTCC. This codes for CASSGQGLNS. The entire CDR3 protein reads CASSGQGLNSDYTF.

Worth noting for this clone: Genes and germline are mouse. Coverage ceases 4 residues before the CDR3 finishes, and the germline J gene fills in the end. The V gene is TRBV1, the J gene TRBJ2-4, with 12 bases lining up with TRBD1. V gave up 6 bases and J gave up 0 bases; unmatched junction bases: 4. The CDR3 loop spans 16 amino acids. Germline-derived CDR1 and CDR2 are NSQYPW and LRSPGD (reference sequence). The CDR3 protein is CTCRSGTGGSQNTLYF. CDR3 DNA (partial): TGCACCTGCAGGTCCGGGACAGGGGGCAGTCAAAAC.

This clone came up a few times. TCRdb's protein and the translated DNA diverge at residue 13; the protein reported here is the translation of the DNA. Each gene name is a mouse one. The CDR3 extends 3 residues past the end of the read, so its final part is completed from the germline J gene. V and J are TRBV13-2 and TRBJ1-6; 10 bases fit TRBD1. TRBJ1-6 is treated as an ORF (open reading frame) with a function not yet certain. This CDR3 has 16 residues. CDR1 is NNHNN, CDR2 SYGAGS, per germline (reference sequence). The trim removed 2 bases at V and 7 bases at J, leaving 6 bases unmatched. CDR3 bases read: TGTGCCAGCGGTGACCCCGGGACAGGGGTGAATTCGCCC. It yields the protein CASGDPGTGVNSP. The full CDR3 reads CASGDPGTGVNSPLYF.

The table lists this clone with a few counts. Genes and germline come from the mouse. The CDR3 sequence is CASSDWPGLNSDYTF. The CDR3 DNA, read in part, is TGTGCCAGCAGTGATTGGCCAGGACTAAACTCC. The chain combines TRBV13-3 with TRBJ1-2; D gene unclear. The CDR3 is cut off 4 residues early in the read; its end comes from the germline J gene. V was shortened by 1 base and J by 1 base, with 11 bases between the two germline ends. The CDR3 sequence is 15 residues long. Germline CDR1 is NNHDY and CDR2 is SYVADS.

This clone appeared a few times. The listed genes are named as in mouse. The read falls 4 residues short of the CDR3 end, and the missing part is taken from the germline J gene. The chain employs TRBV14 and TRBJ1-1; a weak D match, TRBD1 (6 bases). The CDR3 has 12 amino acids. Germline V gives CDR1 SGHDT, CDR2 FRDEAV. CDR3 region: CASSQDRKEVFF. Partial CDR3 DNA: TGTGCCAGCAGTCAGGACAGAAAA. Full variable domain (missing parts from reference TRBV14 and TRBJ1-1): EAGVTQSPRYAVLQEGQAVSFWCDPISGHDTLYWYQQPRDQGPQLLVYFRDEAVIDNSQLPSDRFSAVRPKGTNSTLKIQSAKQGDTATYLCASSQDRKEVFFGKGTRLTVV.

This clone was detected a few times. Each gene name is a mouse one. The CDR3 end is not reached by the read, which stops 4 residues before it; the germline J gene fills it in. The rearrangement links TRBV13-3 to TRBJ2-3; possibly TRBD2 for D (6 bases). The CDR3 has 16 amino acids. Germline lookup yields CDR1 NNHDY and CDR2 SYVADS. Trimming took 0 bases from V and 3 from J, leaving 14 bases between them. The CDR3 protein is CASSDELGGGAETLYF. The sequenced part of the CDR3 DNA is TGTGCCAGCAGTGATGAACTGGGAGGAGGGGCAGAA.

Details on this clone: The gene names given are mouse names. The read terminates 4 residues before the CDR3 end, so the remaining end is supplied by the germline J gene. This rearrangement joins TRBV13-3 to TRBJ1-4; tentative D call: TRBD1 (6 bases). This CDR3 has 16 residues. The V and J ends lost 0 bases and 4 bases respectively, with 13 bases between them. Germline assignment: CDR1 NNHDY and CDR2 SYVADS. The CDR3 region is CASSDVAGQINERLFF. The covered CDR3 bases are TGTGCCAGCAGTGATGTTGCGGGACAAATCAACGAA.

This clone was observed many times. Germline and genes: mouse. The sequenced fragment ends 4 residues before the CDR3 boundary, so the rest is inferred from the germline J gene. V gene TRBV13-3 combines with J gene TRBJ2-1, with TRBD1 identical over 9 bases. This CDR3 has 15 amino acids. The trim removed 0 bases at V and 6 bases at J, leaving 4 bases unmatched. Germline assignment: CDR1 NNHDY and CDR2 SYVADS. CDR3 DNA (partial): TGTGCCAGCAGTGATGACGGGACAGGGAGTGCT. Amino acid sequence: CASSDDGTGSA. The complete CDR3 protein is CASSDDGTGSAEQFF.

This clone was seen ten or more times. Any gene name here is a mouse gene name. The read gets to within 4 residues of the CDR3 end, and the germline J gene fills in the rest. V usage is TRBV13-3 and J usage is TRBJ2-7; 8 nucleotides match TRBD1. CDR1 and CDR2 (germline): NNHDY, SYVADS. The CDR3 totals 14 residues. The V gene end was trimmed by 3 bases and the J gene end by 3 bases; junction bases not matched to a gene: 5. CDR3: CASSAPGQDYEQYF. Partial CDR3 DNA: TGTGCCAGCAGTGCACCGGGACAGGACTAT.

This clone was detected a few times. Mouse gene names and germline throughout. The read terminates 4 residues ahead of where the CDR3 ends, so the germline J gene completes it. This chain links TRBV13-3 with TRBJ1-4, with D perhaps matching TRBD1 (6 bases). Per germline, CDR1 NNHDY and CDR2 SYVADS. The CDR3 has 15 residues. Trimming left V 1 base short and J 1 base short, with 8 bases between. CDR3 region: CASSDYRDSNERLFF. CDR3 bases read: TGTGCCAGCAGTGATTACAGGGATTCCAACGAA. Supplemented by reference TRBV13-3 and TRBJ1-4, the full variable domain reads EAAVTQSPRSKVAVTGGKVTLSCHQTNNHDYMYWYRQDTGHGLRLIHYSYVADSTEKGDIPDGYKASRPSQENFSLILELASLSQTAVYFCASSDYRDSNERLFFGHGTKLSVL.

This clone was picked up a small number of times. The genes and germline here are from mouse. The missing CDR3 end, 4 residues past where the read stops, is filled in from the germline J gene. The V and J genes are TRBV13-3 and TRBJ2-1; 7 bases are shared with TRBD2. Germline V gives CDR1 NNHDY, CDR2 SYVADS. Germline trimming cut 6 bases from V and 6 bases from J; bases unmatched to any gene: 6. CDR3 length: 13 amino acids. CDR3 DNA, as far as it was read: TGTGCCAGCACCGGCGGGGGGGGTGCT. It encodes CASTGGGGA. The full CDR3 reads CASTGGGGAEQFF.

This clone came up a few times. Mouse gene names apply. Read coverage stops 4 residues before the CDR3 terminus; the germline J gene supplies the remainder. The V gene is TRBV13-3, the J gene TRBJ2-7; D may be TRBD2 (7 bases). The germline gives CDR1 NNHDY, CDR2 SYVADS. The CDR3 runs to 16 residues. With 2 bases removed from V and 0 bases from J, the gap between germline ends came to 15 bases. The sequenced part of the CDR3 DNA is TGTGCCAGCAGTGAGTTGGGGGGCGCATACTCCTAT. It codes for CASSELGGAYSY. The complete CDR3 reads CASSELGGAYSYEQYF.

As regards this clone: Gene names refer to mouse genes. From the germline J gene comes the end of the CDR3, since the read stops 4 residues before it. The rearrangement links TRBV19 to TRBJ2-1; a weak D match, TRBD1 (7 bases). The CDR3 covers 14 residues. CDR1 and CDR2 from the germline V gene are FNHDT and SITEND (reference sequence). The CDR3 spells CASSIEGARAEQFF. Incomplete CDR3 DNA: TGTGCCAGCAGTATAGAGGGGGCTAGGGCT.

This clone has at least ten counts. All gene names here are mouse names. The read comes to an end 4 residues before the CDR3 does, leaving the germline J gene to fill in the end. The chain recombines TRBV13-3 with TRBJ2-7; 10 bases map to TRBD2. CDR1 NNHDY and CDR2 SYVADS come from the germline V gene. The J segment lost 0 bases and the V segment lost 4 bases, leaving 7 bases of the junction unmatched. The CDR3 spans 16 residues. The chain's CDR3 is CASSHQDWGASYEQYF. The CDR3 DNA, read in part, is TGTGCCAGCAGTCACCAAGACTGGGGGGCCTCCTAT.